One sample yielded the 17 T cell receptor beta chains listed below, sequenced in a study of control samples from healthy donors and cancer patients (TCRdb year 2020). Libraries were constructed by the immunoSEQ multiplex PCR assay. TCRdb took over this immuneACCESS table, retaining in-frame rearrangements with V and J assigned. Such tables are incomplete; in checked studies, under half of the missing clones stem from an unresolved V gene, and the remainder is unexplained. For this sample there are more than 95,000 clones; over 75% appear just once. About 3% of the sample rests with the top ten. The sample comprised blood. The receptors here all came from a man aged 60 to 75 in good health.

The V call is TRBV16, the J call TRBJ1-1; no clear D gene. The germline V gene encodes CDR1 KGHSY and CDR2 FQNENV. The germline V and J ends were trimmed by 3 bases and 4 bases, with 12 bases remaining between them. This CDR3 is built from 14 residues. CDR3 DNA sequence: TGTGCCAGCAGCCATCACGGCCCTACCACTGAAGCTTTCTTT. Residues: CASSHHGPTTEAFF.

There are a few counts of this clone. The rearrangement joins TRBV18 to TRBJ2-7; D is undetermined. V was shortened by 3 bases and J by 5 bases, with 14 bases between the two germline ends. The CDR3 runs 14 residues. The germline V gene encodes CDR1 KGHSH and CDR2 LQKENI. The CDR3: CASSPIPAQNEQYF. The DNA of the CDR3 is TGTGCCAGCTCACCCATTCCGGCGCAGAACGAGCAGTACTTC.

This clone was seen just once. CDR3 in DNA: TGTGCCAGCGGTGGGAAATCGGCGGAGACCCAGTACTTC. Protein: CASGGKSAETQYF. This sequence joins TRBV2 and TRBJ2-5; D is unresolved. The CDR3 runs to 13 residues. Germline CDR1 reads SNHLY; CDR2 reads FYNNEI. The V end lost 8 bases, the J end lost 5 bases, and 15 bases lay between the germline ends.

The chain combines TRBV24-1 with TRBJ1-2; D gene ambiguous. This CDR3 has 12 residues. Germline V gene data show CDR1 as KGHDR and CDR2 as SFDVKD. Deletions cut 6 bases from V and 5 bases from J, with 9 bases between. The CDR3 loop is CATSSLGYGYTF. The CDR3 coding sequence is TGTGCCACCAGTAGCTTAGGGTATGGCTACACCTTC.

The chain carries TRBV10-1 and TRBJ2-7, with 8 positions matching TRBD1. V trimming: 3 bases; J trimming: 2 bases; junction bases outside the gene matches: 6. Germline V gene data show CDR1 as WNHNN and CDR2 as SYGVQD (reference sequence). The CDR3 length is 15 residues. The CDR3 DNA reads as TGCGCCAGCAGTGATGGCAGGGGGCCCCCCTACGAGCAGTACTTC. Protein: CASSDGRGPPYEQYF.

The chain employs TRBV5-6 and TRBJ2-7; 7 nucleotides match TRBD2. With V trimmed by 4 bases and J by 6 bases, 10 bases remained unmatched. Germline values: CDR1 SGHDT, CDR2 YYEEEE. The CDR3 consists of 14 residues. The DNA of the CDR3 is TGTGCCAGCAGCCGCGACTGGACGGGAGGCGAGCAGTACTTC. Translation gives CASSRDWTGGEQYF.

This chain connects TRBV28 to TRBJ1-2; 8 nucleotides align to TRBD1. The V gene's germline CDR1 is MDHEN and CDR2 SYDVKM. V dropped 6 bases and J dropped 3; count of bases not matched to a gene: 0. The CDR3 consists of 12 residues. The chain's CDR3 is CASRTGDYGYTF. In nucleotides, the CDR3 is TGTGCCAGCAGGACAGGGGACTATGGCTACACCTTC.

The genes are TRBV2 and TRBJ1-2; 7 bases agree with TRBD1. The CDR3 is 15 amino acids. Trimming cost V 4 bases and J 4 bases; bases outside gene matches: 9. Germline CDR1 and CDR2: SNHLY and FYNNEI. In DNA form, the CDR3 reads TGTGCCAGCAGTGTGGAAGGGGGCGCGCTCTATGGCTACACCTTC. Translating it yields CASSVEGGALYGYTF.

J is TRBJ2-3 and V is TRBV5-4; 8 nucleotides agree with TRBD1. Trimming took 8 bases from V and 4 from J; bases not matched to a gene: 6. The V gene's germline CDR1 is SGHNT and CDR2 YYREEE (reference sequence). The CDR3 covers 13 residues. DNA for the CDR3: TGTGCCAGTCAGCAGGGGGCATCAGATACGCAGTATTTT. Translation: CASQQGASDTQYF.

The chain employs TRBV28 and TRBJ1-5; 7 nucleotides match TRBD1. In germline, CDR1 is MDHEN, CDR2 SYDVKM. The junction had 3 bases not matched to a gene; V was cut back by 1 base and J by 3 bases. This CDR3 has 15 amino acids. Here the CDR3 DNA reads TGTGCCAGCAGTTTATCGGGACAGATCAATCAGCCCCAGCATTTT. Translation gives CASSLSGQINQPQHF.

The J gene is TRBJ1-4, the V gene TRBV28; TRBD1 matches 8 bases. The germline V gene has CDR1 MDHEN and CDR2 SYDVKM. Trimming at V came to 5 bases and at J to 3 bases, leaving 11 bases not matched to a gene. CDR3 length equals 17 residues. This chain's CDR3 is CASSHGQGDWANEKLFF. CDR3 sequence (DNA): TGTGCCAGCAGTCACGGACAGGGTGATTGGGCTAATGAAAAACTGTTTTTT.

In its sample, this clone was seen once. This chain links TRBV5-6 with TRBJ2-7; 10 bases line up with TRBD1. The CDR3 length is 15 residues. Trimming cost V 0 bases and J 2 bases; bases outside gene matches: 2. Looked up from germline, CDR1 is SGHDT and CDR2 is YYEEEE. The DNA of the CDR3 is TGTGCCAGCAGCTTGGCCGGGACAGGGGCCTACGAGCAGTACTTC. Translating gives CASSLAGTGAYEQYF.

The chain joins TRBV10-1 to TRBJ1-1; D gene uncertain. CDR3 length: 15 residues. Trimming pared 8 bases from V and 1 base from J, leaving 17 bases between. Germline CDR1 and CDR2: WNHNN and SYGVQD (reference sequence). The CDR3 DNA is TGCGCCAGCCGGCAAGACACGGGATGGAACACTGAAGCTTTCTTT. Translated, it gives CASRQDTGWNTEAFF.

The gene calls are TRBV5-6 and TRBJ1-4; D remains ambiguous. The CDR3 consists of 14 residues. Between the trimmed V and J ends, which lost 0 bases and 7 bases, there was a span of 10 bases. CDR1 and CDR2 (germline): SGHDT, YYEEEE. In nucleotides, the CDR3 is TGTGCCAGCAGCTTGGGGCGAGGAGGTGAAAAACTGTTTTTT. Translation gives CASSLGRGGEKLFF.

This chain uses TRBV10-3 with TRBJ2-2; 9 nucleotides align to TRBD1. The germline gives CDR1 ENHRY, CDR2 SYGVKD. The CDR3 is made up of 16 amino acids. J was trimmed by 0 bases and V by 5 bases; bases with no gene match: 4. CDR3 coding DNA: TGTGCCATCAGTTCCGGGACAGGGTCGAACACCGGGGAGCTGTTTTTT. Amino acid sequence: CAISSGTGSNTGELFF.

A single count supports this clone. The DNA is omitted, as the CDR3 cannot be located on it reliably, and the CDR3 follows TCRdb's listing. The CDR3 here is CASSKEPRVGAGAKNIQYF. The V call is TRBV21-1, the J call TRBJ2-4; the table's D call, TRBD1, was not checked against the DNA. TRBV21-1 is flagged as a pseudogene. The CDR3 spans 19 amino acids, including both terminal residues.

The CDR3 region is CASKAANTQYF. The CDR3 DNA reads TGTGCCAGCAAGGCGGCGAATACGCAGTATTTT. The chain recombines TRBV6-5 with TRBJ2-3; no reliable D call. The CDR3 loop spans 11 amino acids. V was trimmed by 7 bases and J by 7 bases, leaving 9 bases between them. CDR1 MNHEY and CDR2 SVGAGI come from the germline V gene.